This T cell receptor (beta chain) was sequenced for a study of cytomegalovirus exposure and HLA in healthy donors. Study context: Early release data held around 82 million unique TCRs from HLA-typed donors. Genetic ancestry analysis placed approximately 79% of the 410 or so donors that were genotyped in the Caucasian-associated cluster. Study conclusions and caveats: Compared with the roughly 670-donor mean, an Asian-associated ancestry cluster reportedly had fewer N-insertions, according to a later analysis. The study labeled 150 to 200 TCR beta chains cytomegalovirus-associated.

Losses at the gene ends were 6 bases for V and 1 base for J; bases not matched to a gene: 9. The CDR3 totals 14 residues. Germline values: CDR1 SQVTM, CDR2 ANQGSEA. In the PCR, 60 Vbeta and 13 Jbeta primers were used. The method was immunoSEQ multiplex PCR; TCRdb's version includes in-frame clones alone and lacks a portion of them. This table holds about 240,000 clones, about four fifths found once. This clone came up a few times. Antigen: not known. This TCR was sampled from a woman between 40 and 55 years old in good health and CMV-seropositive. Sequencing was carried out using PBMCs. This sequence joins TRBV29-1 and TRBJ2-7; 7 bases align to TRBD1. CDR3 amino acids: CSVDGDRESYEQYF. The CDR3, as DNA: TGCAGCGTGGATGGAGACAGGGAATCCTACGAGCAGTACTTC.